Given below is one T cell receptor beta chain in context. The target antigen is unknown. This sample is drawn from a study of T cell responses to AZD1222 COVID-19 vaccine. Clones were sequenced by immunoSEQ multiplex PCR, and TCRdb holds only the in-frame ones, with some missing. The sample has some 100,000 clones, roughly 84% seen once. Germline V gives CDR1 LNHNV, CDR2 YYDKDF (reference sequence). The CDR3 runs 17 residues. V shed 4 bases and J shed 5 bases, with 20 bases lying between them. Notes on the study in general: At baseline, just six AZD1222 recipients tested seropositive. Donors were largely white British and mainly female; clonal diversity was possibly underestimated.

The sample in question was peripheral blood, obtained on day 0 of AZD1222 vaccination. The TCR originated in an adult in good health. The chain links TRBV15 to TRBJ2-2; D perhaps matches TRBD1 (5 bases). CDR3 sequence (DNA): TGTGCCACCAGCACTCTGCTCGGGCGGACACTAACCGGGGAGCTGTTTTTT. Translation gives CATSTLLGRTLTGELFF.